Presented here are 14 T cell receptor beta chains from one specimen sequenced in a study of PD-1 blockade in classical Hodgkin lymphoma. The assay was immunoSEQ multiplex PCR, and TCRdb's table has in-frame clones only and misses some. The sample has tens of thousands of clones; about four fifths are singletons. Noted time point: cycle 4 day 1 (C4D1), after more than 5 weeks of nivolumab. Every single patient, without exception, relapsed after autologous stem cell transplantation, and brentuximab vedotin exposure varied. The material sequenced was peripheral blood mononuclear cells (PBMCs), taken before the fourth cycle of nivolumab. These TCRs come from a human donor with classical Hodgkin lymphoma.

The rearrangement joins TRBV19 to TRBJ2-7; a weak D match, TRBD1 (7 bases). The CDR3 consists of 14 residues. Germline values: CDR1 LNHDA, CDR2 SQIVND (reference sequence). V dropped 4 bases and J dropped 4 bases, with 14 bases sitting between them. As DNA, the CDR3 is TGTGCCAGTAGTACCAGGGGGGAGAGGTACGAGCAGTACTTC. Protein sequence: CASSTRGERYEQYF.

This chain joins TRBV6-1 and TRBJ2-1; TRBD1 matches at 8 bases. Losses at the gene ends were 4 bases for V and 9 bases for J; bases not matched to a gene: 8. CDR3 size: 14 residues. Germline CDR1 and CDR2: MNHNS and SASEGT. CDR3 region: CASSANRGLGEQFF. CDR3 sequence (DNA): TGTGCCAGCAGTGCGAACAGGGGGTTAGGTGAGCAGTTCTTC.

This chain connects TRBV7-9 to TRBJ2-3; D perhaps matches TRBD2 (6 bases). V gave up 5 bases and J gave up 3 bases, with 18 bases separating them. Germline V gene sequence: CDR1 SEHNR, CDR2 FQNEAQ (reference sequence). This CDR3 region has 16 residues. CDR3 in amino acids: CASSKPGLLATDTQYF. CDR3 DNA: TGTGCCAGCAGCAAACCGGGACTCCTCGCGACAGATACGCAGTATTTT.

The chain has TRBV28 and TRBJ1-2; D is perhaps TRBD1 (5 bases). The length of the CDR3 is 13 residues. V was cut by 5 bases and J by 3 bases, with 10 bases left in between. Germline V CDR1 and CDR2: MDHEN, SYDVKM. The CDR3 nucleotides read TGTGCCAGCAGTGGGGACCGTGACTATGGCTACACCTTC. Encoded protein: CASSGDRDYGYTF.

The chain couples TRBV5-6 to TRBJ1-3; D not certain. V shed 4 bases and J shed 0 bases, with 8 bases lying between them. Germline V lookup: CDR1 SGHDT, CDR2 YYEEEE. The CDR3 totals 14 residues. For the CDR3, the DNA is TGTGCCAGCAGCCTGGTGGGCTCTGGAAACACCATATATTTT. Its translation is CASSLVGSGNTIYF. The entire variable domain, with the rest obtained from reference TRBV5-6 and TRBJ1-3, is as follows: DAGVTQSPTHLIKTRGQQVTLRCSPKSGHDTVSWYQQALGQGPQFIFQYYEEEERQRGNFPDRFSGHQFPNYSSELNVNALLLGDSALYLCASSLVGSGNTIYFGEGSWLTVV.

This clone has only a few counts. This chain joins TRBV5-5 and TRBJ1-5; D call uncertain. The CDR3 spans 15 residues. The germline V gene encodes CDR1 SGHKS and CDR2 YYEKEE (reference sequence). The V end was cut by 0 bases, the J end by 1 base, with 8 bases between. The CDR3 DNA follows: TGTGCCAGCAGCTTGGCCGTCGGAAGCAATCAGCCCCAGCATTTT. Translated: CASSLAVGSNQPQHF.

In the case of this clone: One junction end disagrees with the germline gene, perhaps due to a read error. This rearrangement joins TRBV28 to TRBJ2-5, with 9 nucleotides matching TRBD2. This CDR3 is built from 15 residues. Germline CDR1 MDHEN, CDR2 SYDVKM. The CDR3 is CASSPQLAGVAVADF. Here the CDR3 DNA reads TGTGCCAGCAGTCCCCAATTAGCGGGAGTTGCGGTCGCGGACTTC.

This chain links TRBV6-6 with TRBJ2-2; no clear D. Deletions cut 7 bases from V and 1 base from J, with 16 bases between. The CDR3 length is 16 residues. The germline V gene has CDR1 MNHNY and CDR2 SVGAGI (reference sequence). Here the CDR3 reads CASIRARSLNTGELFF. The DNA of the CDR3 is TGTGCCAGCATCCGGGCGAGGTCCTTGAACACCGGGGAGCTGTTTTTT.

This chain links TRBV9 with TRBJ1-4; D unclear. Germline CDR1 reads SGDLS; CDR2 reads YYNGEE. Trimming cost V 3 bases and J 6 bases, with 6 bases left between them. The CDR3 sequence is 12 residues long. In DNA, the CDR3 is TGTGCCAGCAGCGGGACGGATGAAAAACTGTTTTTT. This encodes CASSGTDEKLFF.

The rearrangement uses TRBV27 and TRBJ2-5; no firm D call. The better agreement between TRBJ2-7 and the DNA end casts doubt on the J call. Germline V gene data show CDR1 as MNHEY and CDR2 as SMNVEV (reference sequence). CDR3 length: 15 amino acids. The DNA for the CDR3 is TGTGCCAGCAGTTTGCTGGGCCCGATCTCCTACGAGCAGTACTTC. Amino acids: CASSLLGPISYEQYF.

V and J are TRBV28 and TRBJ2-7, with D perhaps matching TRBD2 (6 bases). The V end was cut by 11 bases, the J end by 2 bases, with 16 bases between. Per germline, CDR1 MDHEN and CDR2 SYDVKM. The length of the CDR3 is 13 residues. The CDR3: CAVEGTPTYEQYF. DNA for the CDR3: TGTGCCGTGGAGGGGACTCCGACCTACGAGCAGTACTTC.

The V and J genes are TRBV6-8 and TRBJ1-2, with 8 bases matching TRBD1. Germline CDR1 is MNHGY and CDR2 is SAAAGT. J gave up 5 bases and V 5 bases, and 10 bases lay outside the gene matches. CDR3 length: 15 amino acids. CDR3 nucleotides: TGTGCCAGCAGTACTCGGACAGGGCTCGCATATGGCTACACCTTC. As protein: CASSTRTGLAYGYTF.

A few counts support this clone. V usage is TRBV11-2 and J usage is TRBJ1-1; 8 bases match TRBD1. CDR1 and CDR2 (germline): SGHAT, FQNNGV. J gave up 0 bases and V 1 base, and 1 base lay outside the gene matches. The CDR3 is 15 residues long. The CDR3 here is CASSLVTGVNTEAFF. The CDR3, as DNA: TGTGCCAGCAGCTTAGTGACAGGGGTGAACACTGAAGCTTTCTTT.

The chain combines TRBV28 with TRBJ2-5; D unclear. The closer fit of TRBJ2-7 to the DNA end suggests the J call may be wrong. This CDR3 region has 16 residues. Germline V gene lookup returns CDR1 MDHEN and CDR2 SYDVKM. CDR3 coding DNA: TGTGCCAGCAGTCCACCCGCTGGTCGCGAGTTCGGCGAGCAGTACTTC. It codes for CASSPPAGREFGEQYF.